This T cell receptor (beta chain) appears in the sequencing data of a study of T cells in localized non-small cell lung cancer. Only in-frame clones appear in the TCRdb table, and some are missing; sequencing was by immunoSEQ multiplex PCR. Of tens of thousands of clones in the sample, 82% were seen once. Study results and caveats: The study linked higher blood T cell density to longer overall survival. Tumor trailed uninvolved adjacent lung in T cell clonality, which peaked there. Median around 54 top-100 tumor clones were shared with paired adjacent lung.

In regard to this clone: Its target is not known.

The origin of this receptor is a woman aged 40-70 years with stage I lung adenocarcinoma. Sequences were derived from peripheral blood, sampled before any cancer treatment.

CDR3 amino acids: CASSLEPGSNQPQHF. CDR3 coding DNA: TGCGCCAGCAGCTTGGAACCGGGTAGCAATCAGCCCCAGCATTTT. The chain links TRBV5-1 to TRBJ1-5; D gene unclear. There are 15 residues in the CDR3. Germline-derived CDR1 and CDR2 are SGHRS and YFSETQ. Deletions cut 0 bases from V and 0 bases from J, with 7 bases between.